The table lists the clone carrying this T cell receptor (beta chain) with a few counts. Regarding treatment: randomized to nivolumab then ipilimumab (arm A) or the reverse (arm B). None of the patients previously received DNA-damaging chemotherapy. PBMC sorting kept live CD3+CD8+ cells without CD19 or CD56. Germline values: CDR1 SGHDT, CDR2 YYEEEE. The CDR3 length is 14 residues. Trimming removed 4 bases from V and 2 bases from J, with 13 bases in between. This entry comes from a study of sequential checkpoint blockade in melanoma. Study-level information: Randomization was 1:1 between first-line nivolumab→ipilimumab and ipilimumab→nivolumab. Maintenance nivolumab came after either treatment sequence.

The protocol was immunoSEQ multiplex PCR, while the TCRdb copy is restricted to in-frame clones and leaves out a portion. The table has some 26,000 clones, over 60% seen once. This clonotype was obtained from a human donor with melanoma. J is TRBJ2-7 and V is TRBV5-6; perhaps TRBD2 as D (6 bases). Sequenced here: CD8+ T cells sorted from blood (inferred from file names), sampled from a patient given nivolumab and ipilimumab in sequence. CDR3 in amino acids: CASSPSGLTYEQYF. CDR3 nucleotides: TGTGCCAGCAGCCCTTCGGGACTGACCTACGAGCAGTACTTC.